These 23 T cell receptor beta chains were sequenced from one sample in a study of blood T cell repertoires in COVID-19. Using immunoSEQ multiplex PCR, the repertoire was profiled, and TCRdb retains in-frame clones only, with some absent. The top ten hold 1.5% to 1.7% of the sample, which has roughly 380,000 clones, around 89% seen once. The specimen was peripheral blood. These receptors were collected from a woman in her thirties or forties with COVID-19, enrolled during active disease.

J is TRBJ2-4 and V is TRBV2, with TRBD1 matching 7 bases. The CDR3 totals 15 residues. The trim removed 3 bases at V and 1 base at J, leaving 3 bases unmatched. Germline V lookup: CDR1 SNHLY, CDR2 FYNNEI. Written as DNA, the CDR3 is TGTGCCAGCAGTGAGGGACAGTTGGCCAAAAACATTCAGTACTTC. Its protein product is CASSEGQLAKNIQYF.

The chain links TRBV6-5 to TRBJ2-5, with TRBD1 matching 8 bases. The V gene's germline CDR1 is MNHEY and CDR2 SVGAGI. After removal of 6 bases from V and 4 bases from J, the junction contained 7 bases not matched to a gene. CDR3 size: 14 residues. The CDR3 DNA follows: TGTGCCAGCAGGCGACAGGGGCAGCGAGAGACCCAGTACTTC. Translated, it gives CASRRQGQRETQYF.

The chain links TRBV6-5 to TRBJ1-4; 8 bases are shared with TRBD1. Germline V gene data show CDR1 as MNHEY and CDR2 as SVGAGI. The CDR3 covers 12 residues. With 6 bases clipped from V and 8 bases from J, the junction kept 2 bases outside the gene matches. CDR3 residues: CASRTGEEKLFF. The CDR3 nucleotides are TGTGCCAGCAGGACAGGGGAAGAAAAACTGTTTTTT.

V gene TRBV3-1 (or the pseudogene TRBV3-2) combines with J gene TRBJ1-6; D is unclear. CDR3 size: 14 residues. Looked up from germline, CDR1 is LGHDT and CDR2 is YNNKEL (reference sequence). V lost 7 bases and J lost 6, with 13 bases in between. Here the CDR3 reads CASIDRGLNSPLHF. CDR3 in DNA: TGTGCCAGCATAGATAGAGGGCTTAATTCACCCCTCCACTTT.

The V and J genes are TRBV19 and TRBJ1-5; TRBD1 might be the D (5 bases). The CDR3 runs to 16 residues. The germline CDR1 and CDR2 sequences are LNHDA and SQIVND (reference sequence). V lost 5 bases to trimming and J lost 3 bases, with 17 bases between them. The CDR3 is CASSGSPGGYNQPQHF. The CDR3 nucleotides are TGTGCCAGTAGTGGATCCCCCGGGGGGTACAATCAGCCCCAGCATTTT.

This sequence joins TRBV29-1 and TRBJ1-1; D remains ambiguous. CDR3 length: 14 residues. Deletions cut 5 bases from V and 7 bases from J, with 20 bases between. Germline values: CDR1 SQVTM, CDR2 ANQGSEA. CDR3 loop: CSVRSYQVDGEAFF. For the CDR3, the DNA is TGCAGCGTTCGCTCCTATCAGGTTGACGGTGAAGCTTTCTTT.

The chain joins TRBV7-9 to TRBJ2-1, with 10 bases aligning to TRBD2. Trimming took 2 bases from V and 5 from J; bases not matched to a gene: 6. The CDR3 consists of 16 residues. Germline V gene data show CDR1 as SEHNR and CDR2 as FQNEAQ (reference sequence). In DNA, the CDR3 is TGTGCCAGCAGCTTATGGGCCCTAGCGGGGGACAATGAGCAGTTCTTC. The encoded protein is CASSLWALAGDNEQFF.

J is TRBJ1-2 and V is TRBV18; 8 nucleotides align to TRBD1. Germline-derived CDR1 and CDR2 are KGHSH and LQKENI. The trim removed 2 bases at V and 4 bases at J, leaving 12 bases unmatched. This CDR3 spans 17 amino acids. The CDR3 DNA follows: TGTGCCAGCTCACCAAGTATAAGAGGACAGGGCGCCTATGGCTACACCTTC. Translated, it gives CASSPSIRGQGAYGYTF.

This clone came up once. The rearrangement uses TRBV29-1 and TRBJ1-2; TRBD1 matches 9 bases. J lost 3 bases, V lost 1 base, and 0 bases had no gene match. This CDR3 contains 13 residues. CDR1 and CDR2 from the germline V gene are SQVTM and ANQGSEA. For the CDR3, the DNA is TGCAGCGTTGAAGGGGACAGGGACTATGGCTACACCTTC. Protein sequence: CSVEGDRDYGYTF.

This chain uses TRBV28 with TRBJ2-7; 10 bases match TRBD2. The CDR3 is made up of 14 amino acids. Looked up from germline, CDR1 is MDHEN and CDR2 is SYDVKM. Trimming cost V 7 bases and J 2 bases; bases outside gene matches: 5. CDR3 bases: TGTGCCAGCAAGCGGGAGGGCCCACCCTACGAGCAGTACTTC. It specifies CASKREGPPYEQYF.

The chain carries TRBV24-1 and TRBJ2-3; TRBD1 aligns across 10 bases. The junction had 8 bases not matched to a gene; V was cut back by 5 bases and J by 4 bases. There are 16 residues in the CDR3. Germline values: CDR1 KGHDR, CDR2 SFDVKD. The CDR3: CATSGTGTGVADTQYF. As DNA, the CDR3 is TGTGCCACCAGTGGGACCGGGACAGGGGTCGCAGATACGCAGTATTTT.

CDR3 sequence (DNA): TGTGCCACCACTCCGGGGACTAGCGGAGCCCCTAACAATGAGCAGTTCTTC. This codes for CATTPGTSGAPNNEQFF. The chain recombines TRBV24-1 with TRBJ2-1; 11 bases agree with TRBD2. In germline, CDR1 is KGHDR, CDR2 SFDVKD. This CDR3 has 17 amino acids. Unmatched junction bases numbered 13, after V lost 8 bases and J lost 5 bases.

The V call is TRBV5-4, the J call TRBJ2-3, with 10 bases aligning to TRBD1. This CDR3 spans 15 amino acids. Germline CDR1 and CDR2: SGHNT and YYREEE (reference sequence). Trimming took 7 bases from V and 5 from J; bases not matched to a gene: 10. In DNA form, the CDR3 reads TGTGCCAGCCCGTCGGGACAGGGGATGAGAGATACGCAGTATTTT. This gives the protein CASPSGQGMRDTQYF. Based on the CDR3 plus reference TRBV5-4 and TRBJ2-3, the full variable domain is ETGVTQSPTHLIKTRGQQVTLRCSSQSGHNTVSWYQQALGQGPQFIFQYYREEENGRGNFPPRFSGLQFPNYSSELNVNALELDDSALYLCASPSGQGMRDTQYFGPGTRLTVL.

The chain has TRBV28 and TRBJ2-7, with 10 bases fitting TRBD1. Germline V gives CDR1 MDHEN, CDR2 SYDVKM. The CDR3 sequence is 14 residues long. The J segment lost 5 bases and the V segment lost 5 bases, leaving 6 bases of the junction unmatched. The CDR3 is CASSRRQGADEQYF. The CDR3 bases are TGTGCCAGCAGTCGCCGACAGGGGGCCGACGAGCAGTACTTC.

The chain carries TRBV7-8 and TRBJ2-7; 8 bases map to TRBD1. The CDR3 is made up of 14 amino acids. Germline V gene lookup returns CDR1 SGHVS and CDR2 FQNEAQ. V shed 3 bases and J 3 bases; nucleotides not matched to a gene: 4. CDR3 nucleotides: TGTGCCAGCAGCTTCTCACAGGGGGTCTACGAGCAGTACTTC. Translated: CASSFSQGVYEQYF.

The gene calls are TRBV5-1 and TRBJ2-7; the D gene is possibly TRBD1 (6 bases). Trimming cost V 4 bases and J 2 bases, with 16 bases left between them. This CDR3 has 15 residues. Germline CDR1 reads SGHRS; CDR2 reads YFSETQ. As DNA, the CDR3 is TGCGCCAGCAGCCGGGAAGGGGGAACAGCCTACGAGCAGTACTTC. Translated: CASSREGGTAYEQYF.

CDR3 loop: CASSSDRGLKGYTF. DNA of the CDR3: TGTGCCAGCAGCTCGGACAGGGGCCTCAAGGGCTACACCTTC. V and J are TRBV7-2 and TRBJ1-2; 9 positions match TRBD1. This CDR3 contains 14 residues. The V segment lost 4 bases and the J segment 8 bases; nucleotides outside the gene matches: 8. From germline, CDR1 is SGHTA and CDR2 FQGNSA.

The J gene is TRBJ2-6, the V gene TRBV7-3; 9 nucleotides match TRBD1. Unmatched junction bases numbered 10, after V lost 4 bases and J lost 0 bases. The CDR3 totals 19 residues. CDR1 is SGHTA, CDR2 FQGTGA, per germline. The CDR3 loop reads CASSSRDRVIPSGANVLTF. The CDR3 nucleotides are TGTGCCAGCAGCTCGCGGGACAGGGTCATACCCTCTGGGGCCAACGTCCTGACTTTC.

V gene TRBV19 combines with J gene TRBJ2-2; 7 bases agree with TRBD1. This CDR3 contains 17 residues. V lost 4 bases and J lost 0; bases outside the gene matches: 8. Germline-derived CDR1 and CDR2 are LNHDA and SQIVND (reference sequence). CDR3 in DNA: TGTGCCAGTAGTAAATTCGGAACAGGGGCGAACACCGGGGAGCTGTTTTTT. Its protein product is CASSKFGTGANTGELFF.

This clone was found a few times. This rearrangement joins TRBV2 to TRBJ2-1; 7 nucleotides agree with TRBD2. CDR3 length equals 14 residues. Trimming cost V 5 bases and J 2 bases; bases outside gene matches: 3. The germline V gene has CDR1 SNHLY and CDR2 FYNNEI. The CDR3 DNA is TGTGCCAGCAGTCCAAGCGGGACCTACAATGAGCAGTTCTTC. Its translation: CASSPSGTYNEQFF.

The chain uses TRBV7-9 and TRBJ2-7; D remains unclear. V dropped 4 bases and J dropped 0 bases, with 19 bases sitting between them. The length of the CDR3 is 17 residues. The germline CDR1 and CDR2 sequences are SEHNR and FQNEAQ (reference sequence). The CDR3 DNA reads as TGTGCCAGCAGCTCTACCGTCATAGACAAAAGCTCCTACGAGCAGTACTTC. The encoded protein is CASSSTVIDKSSYEQYF.

This chain joins TRBV5-1 and TRBJ2-1, with D uncertain. Trimming removed 2 bases from V and 2 bases from J, with 8 bases in between. The CDR3 is 14 residues long. Germline loops: CDR1 SGHRS, CDR2 YFSETQ. CDR3 coding DNA: TGCGCCAGCAGCTTAAGCGCTCCCTACAATGAGCAGTTCTTC. Its translation: CASSLSAPYNEQFF.

This clone was detected only once. CDR3 DNA: TGTGCCAGCAGCCAAAAACGCTCGACCCTAGCCGGGGAGCTGTTTTTT. Its translation is CASSQKRSTLAGELFF. J is TRBJ2-2 and V is TRBV3-1 (or the pseudogene TRBV3-2); D call uncertain. Germline V gene sequence: CDR1 LGHDT, CDR2 YNNKEL (reference sequence). CDR3 size: 16 residues. V was cut by 2 bases and J by 6 bases, with 16 bases left in between.